This T cell receptor beta chain was documented in a study of blood T cell repertoires in COVID-19. Generated by immunoSEQ multiplex PCR, the TCRdb table keeps only in-frame clones and is missing some. Of about 200,000 clones listed, 84% are singletons. Germline V gene sequence: CDR1 MDHEN, CDR2 SYDVKM. The CDR3 is made up of 16 amino acids. V lost 6 bases and J lost 0; bases outside the gene matches: 9. The TCR originated in a woman aged 45-60 years with active or convalescent COVID-19. The rearrangement links TRBV28 to TRBJ2-3; 7 bases are shared with TRBD1. Specimen: peripheral blood. The CDR3, as DNA: TGTGCCAGCAGCAACAGGGGTCAGACTAGCACAGATACGCAGTATTTT. Its translation is CASSNRGQTSTDTQYF.